This T cell receptor (beta chain) was sequenced during a study of cytomegalovirus exposure and HLA in healthy donors. The donors gave bone marrow, and they were healthy. The PCR contained 60 Vbeta and 13 Jbeta primers. Sequencing used immunoSEQ multiplex PCR; TCRdb keeps in-frame clones, though not all of them. The repertoire consists of approximately 110,000 clones, with 75% to 85% occurring once and the leading ten covering less than 2.5%. There are 14 residues in the CDR3. Trimming cost V 6 bases and J 4 bases, with 18 bases left between them. Per the germline V gene, CDR1 is SQVTM and CDR2 is ANQGSEA.

The J gene is TRBJ1-2, the V gene TRBV29-1; unclear D gene. The sample comprised PBMCs. The TCR was taken from a man aged 50-59 years in good health and CMV-seronegative. CDR3 DNA sequence: TGCAGCGTCCAACGGGAGAGGAAAAGCTATGGCTACACCTTC. Translated, it gives CSVQRERKSYGYTF.